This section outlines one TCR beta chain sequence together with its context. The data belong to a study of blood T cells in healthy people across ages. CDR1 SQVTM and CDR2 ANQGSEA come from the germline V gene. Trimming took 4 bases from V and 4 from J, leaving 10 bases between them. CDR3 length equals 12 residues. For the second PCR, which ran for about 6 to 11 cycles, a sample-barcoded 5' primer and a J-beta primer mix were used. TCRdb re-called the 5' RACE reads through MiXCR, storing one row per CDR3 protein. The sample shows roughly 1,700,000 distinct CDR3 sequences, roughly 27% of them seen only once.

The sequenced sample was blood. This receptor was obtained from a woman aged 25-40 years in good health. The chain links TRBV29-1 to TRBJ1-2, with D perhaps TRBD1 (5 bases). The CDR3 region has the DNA TGCAGCGTTGTGAGACAGACCTATGGCTACACCTTC. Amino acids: CSVVRQTYGYTF.